The entry below gives a single TCR beta chain sequence along with its context. Its binding antigen is unknown. Base qualities are not at hand, and no much larger clone is one base apart. The CDR3, cysteine through phenylalanine, is 15 amino acids long. Kept here is only the CDR3 DNA, which spans 45 bases and is read in frame from base 1. Cut back by 0 bases and 4 bases, the V and J ends lie 13 bases apart. According to the germline V gene (reference sequence), CDR1 reads LNHNV and CDR2 reads YYDKDF. The data originate from a study of T-cell reconstitution after alpha-beta-depleted transplantation in children listed by TCRdb under 2016. Background on the whole study: T-cell immune reconstitution after TCRalphabeta/CD19-depleted allogeneic hematopoietic cell transplantation in children was quantitatively tracked in the study by means of TCR repertoire profiling.

The library was built by means of PCR. Sequencer: Illumina HiSeq 2500. Molecular barcoding was employed in the preparation of TCR libraries, with unique molecular identifiers being used to normalize TCRbeta repertoire quantification. TCRdb reran the public reads through fastp at Q25 and MiXCR, keeping productive beta chains. Each entry is one CDR3 protein sequence, shown with its most common DNA and genes. The sample yields about 480,000 distinct CDR3 sequences; under 15% were counted once. The ten most abundant clones make up around 6% of the sample. The V gene is TRBV15 and the J gene is TRBJ2-7; TRBD1 is possibly the D segment (5 matching bases). Sample: PBMCs from the stem cell graft donor, taken from the stem cell graft. This clonotype was sampled from a human donor who donated a stem cell graft to a child with combined immunodeficiency. Here is the DNA: TGTGCCACCAGCAGAGATCAGGGCAGGGCTTACGAGCAGTACTTC. It is translated as CATSRDQGRAYEQYF.